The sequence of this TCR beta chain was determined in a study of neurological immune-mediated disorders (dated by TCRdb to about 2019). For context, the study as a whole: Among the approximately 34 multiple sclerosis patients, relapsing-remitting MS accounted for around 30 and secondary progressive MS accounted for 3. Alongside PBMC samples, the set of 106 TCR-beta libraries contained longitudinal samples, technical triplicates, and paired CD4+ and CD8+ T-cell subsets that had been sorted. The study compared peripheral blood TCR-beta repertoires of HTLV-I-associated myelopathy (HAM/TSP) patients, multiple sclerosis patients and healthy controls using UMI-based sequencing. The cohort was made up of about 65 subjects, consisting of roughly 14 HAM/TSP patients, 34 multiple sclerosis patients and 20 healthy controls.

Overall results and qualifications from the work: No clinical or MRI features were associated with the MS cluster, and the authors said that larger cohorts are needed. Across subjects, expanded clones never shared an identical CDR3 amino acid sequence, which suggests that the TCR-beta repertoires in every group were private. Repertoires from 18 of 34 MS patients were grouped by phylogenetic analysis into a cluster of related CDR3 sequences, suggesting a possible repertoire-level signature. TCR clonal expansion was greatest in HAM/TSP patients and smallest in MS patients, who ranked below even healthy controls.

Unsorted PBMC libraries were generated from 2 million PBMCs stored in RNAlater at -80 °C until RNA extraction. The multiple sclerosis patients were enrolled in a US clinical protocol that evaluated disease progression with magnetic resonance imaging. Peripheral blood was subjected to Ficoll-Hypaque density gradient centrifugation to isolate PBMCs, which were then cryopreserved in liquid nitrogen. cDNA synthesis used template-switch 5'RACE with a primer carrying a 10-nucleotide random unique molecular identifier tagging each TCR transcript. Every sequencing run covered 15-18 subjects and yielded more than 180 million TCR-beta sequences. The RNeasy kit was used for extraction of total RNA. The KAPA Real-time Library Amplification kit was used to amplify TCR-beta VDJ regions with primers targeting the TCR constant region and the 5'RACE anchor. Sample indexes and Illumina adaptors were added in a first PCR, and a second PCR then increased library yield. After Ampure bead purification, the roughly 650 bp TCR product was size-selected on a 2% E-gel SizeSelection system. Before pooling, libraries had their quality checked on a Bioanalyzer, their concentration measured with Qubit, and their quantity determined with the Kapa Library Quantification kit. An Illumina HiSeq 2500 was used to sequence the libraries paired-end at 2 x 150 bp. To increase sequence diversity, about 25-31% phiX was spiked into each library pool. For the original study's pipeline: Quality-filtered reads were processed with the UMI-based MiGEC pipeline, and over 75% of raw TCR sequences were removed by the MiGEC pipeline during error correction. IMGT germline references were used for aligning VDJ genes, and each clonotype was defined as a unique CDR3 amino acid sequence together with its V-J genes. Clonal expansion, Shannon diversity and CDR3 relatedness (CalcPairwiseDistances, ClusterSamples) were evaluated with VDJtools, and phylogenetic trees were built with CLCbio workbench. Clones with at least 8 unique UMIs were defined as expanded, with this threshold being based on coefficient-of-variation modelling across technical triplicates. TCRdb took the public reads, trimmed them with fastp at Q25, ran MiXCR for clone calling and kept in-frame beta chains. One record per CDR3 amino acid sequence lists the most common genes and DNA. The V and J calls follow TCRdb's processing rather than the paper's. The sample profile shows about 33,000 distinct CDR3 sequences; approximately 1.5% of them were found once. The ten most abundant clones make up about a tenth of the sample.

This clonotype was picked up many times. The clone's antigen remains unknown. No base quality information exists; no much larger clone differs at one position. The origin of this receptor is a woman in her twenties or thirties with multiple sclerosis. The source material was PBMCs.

The CDR3 loop reads CASSPQGDTGELFF. The DNA sequence is given as TGTGCCAGCAGCCCACAGGGGGACACCGGGGAGCTGTTTTTT. The rearranged segments are TRBV7-9 and TRBJ2-2; 8 bases in between match TRBD1. Taken from the germline V gene (reference sequence), the CDR1 and CDR2 loops are SEHNR and FQNEAQ. The junction shows trimming of 5 bases on V and 3 bases on J, and the gene matches do not reach 2 bases of it. The CDR3, cysteine through phenylalanine, is 14 amino acids long. This entry keeps only the CDR3 DNA: 42 bases, framed from base 1. The full variable domain, with segments outside the CDR3 supplied by the reference TRBV7-9 and TRBJ2-2 proteins, appears as DTGVSQNPRHKITKRGQNVTFRCDPISEHNRLYWYRQTLGQGPEFLTYFQNEAQLEKSRLLSDRFSAERPKGSFSTLEIQRTEQGDSAMYLCASSPQGDTGELFFGEGSRLTVL.